The 18 T cell receptor beta chains given below trace back to one sample, sequenced in a study of cytomegalovirus exposure and HLA in healthy donors. The study ran its PCR with 60 Vbeta and 13 Jbeta primers. Sequencing used immunoSEQ multiplex PCR; TCRdb keeps in-frame clones, though not all of them. Of roughly 65,000 clones in the sample, 68% were seen once. The sequencing input was PBMCs. The source is a man aged 35 to 55 in good health and CMV-seropositive.

This chain joins TRBV9 and TRBJ2-7; D is unclear. The CDR3 is 14 amino acids. Per the germline V gene, CDR1 is SGDLS and CDR2 is YYNGEE. Trimming shortened V by 0 bases and J by 5 bases, and 12 bases separated the two germline ends. CDR3 sequence (DNA): TGTGCCAGCAGCGTAGATCCTAGTGGCGACGAGCAGTACTTC. Its protein product is CASSVDPSGDEQYF.

The chain joins TRBV9 to TRBJ1-3; 7 nucleotides align to TRBD1. V was clipped by 5 bases and J by 1 base; unmatched bases: 3. Germline V CDR1 and CDR2: SGDLS, YYNGEE. This CDR3 has 14 amino acids. The CDR3 here is CASRRGLSGNTIYF. DNA for the CDR3: TGTGCCAGCAGGAGGGGGCTGTCTGGAAACACCATATATTTT.

The chain carries TRBV2 and TRBJ2-5, with D hard to call. The CDR3 loop spans 11 amino acids. Germline V gene data show CDR1 as SNHLY and CDR2 as FYNNEI. V lost 4 bases, J lost 12 bases, and 12 bases lay in between. As DNA, the CDR3 is TGTGCCAGCAGTGTGGAGCATCAGAAGTACTTC. This translates into CASSVEHQKYF.

V usage is TRBV2 and J usage is TRBJ1-6; maybe TRBD1 (6 bases). Germline assignment: CDR1 SNHLY and CDR2 FYNNEI. Trimming took off 2 bases at V and 5 bases at J, with 13 bases between the two ends. The CDR3 extends over 16 amino acids. The DNA for the CDR3 is TGTGCCAGCAGTGAAATGGGGAACAGGGATAATTCACCCCTCCACTTT. As protein: CASSEMGNRDNSPLHF. Full variable domain (rest looked up from reference TRBV2 and TRBJ1-6): EPEVTQTPSHQVTQMGQEVILRCVPISNHLYFYWYRQILGQKVEFLVSFYNNEISEKSEIFDDQFSVERPDGSNFTLKIRSTKLEDSAMYFCASSEMGNRDNSPLHFGNGTRLTVT.

The chain joins TRBV18 to TRBJ2-2; D is unresolved. Trimming stripped 0 bases from V and 4 bases from J, with 6 bases between. Germline-derived CDR1 and CDR2 are KGHSH and LQKENI. This CDR3 region has 14 residues. CDR3 DNA: TGTGCCAGCTCACCACCGTCGGGCACCGGGGAGCTGTTTTTT. This sequence encodes CASSPPSGTGELFF.

Many counts were recorded for this clone. The CDR3 region has the DNA TGTGCCAGCAGCACAGACCGGGAGACCCAGTACTTC. It codes for CASSTDRETQYF. This rearrangement joins TRBV7-2 to TRBJ2-5; D uncertain. Germline CDR1 SGHTA, CDR2 FQGNSA. The CDR3 sequence is 12 residues long. The V gene lost 5 bases and the J gene lost 5 bases, with 9 bases spanning the gap.

The chain couples TRBV2 to TRBJ2-2, with a possible D match to TRBD1 (5 bases). Germline lookup yields CDR1 SNHLY and CDR2 FYNNEI. With 4 bases removed from V and 5 bases from J, the gap between germline ends came to 17 bases. CDR3 length: 16 residues. Written as DNA, the CDR3 is TGTGCCAGCAGTGGAGGTAGGGGTAGGAAAACCGGGGAGCTGTTTTTT. Protein: CASSGGRGRKTGELFF.

The rearrangement joins TRBV18 to TRBJ2-4, with D possibly being TRBD1 (5 bases). Germline CDR1 is KGHSH and CDR2 is LQKENI. Deletions cut 5 bases from V and 4 bases from J, with 15 bases between. This CDR3 region has 15 residues. The CDR3 region has the DNA TGTGCCAGCTCAGGTGACAGAACACCGAAAAACATTCAGTACTTC. Amino acid sequence: CASSGDRTPKNIQYF.

Details on this clone: A read error may account for a junction end that differs from germline. The chain combines TRBV6-6 with TRBJ2-5; 10 nucleotides match TRBD2. The CDR3 has 15 residues. Germline V gene sequence: CDR1 MNHNY, CDR2 SVGAGI (reference sequence). The CDR3 nucleotides read TGTGCCAGCAGTGATGAAATGGGACTAGCGCCCACCCGGAACTTC. Protein sequence: CASSDEMGLAPTRNF.

The rearrangement joins TRBV5-5 to TRBJ2-7; 9 bases agree with TRBD1. The V segment lost 4 bases and the J segment 2 bases; nucleotides outside the gene matches: 10. CDR1 and CDR2 (germline): SGHKS, YYEKEE (reference sequence). The CDR3 length is 16 residues. CDR3: CASSHPRGTGTYEQYF. CDR3 bases: TGTGCCAGCAGCCATCCACGGGGGACAGGGACCTACGAGCAGTACTTC.

The chain employs TRBV29-1 and TRBJ1-5, with a weak D call TRBD1 (5 bases). Germline V gives CDR1 SQVTM, CDR2 ANQGSEA. V gave up 4 bases and J gave up 3 bases, with 13 bases separating them. The length of the CDR3 is 14 residues. For the CDR3, the DNA is TGCAGCGTTGTAGGGACTGGAGTCAATCAGCCCCAGCATTTT. Protein: CSVVGTGVNQPQHF.

This chain uses TRBV6-5 with TRBJ1-3; 7 positions match TRBD1. Germline trimming cut 6 bases from V and 3 bases from J; bases unmatched to any gene: 5. From germline, CDR1 is MNHEY and CDR2 SVGAGI. The CDR3 consists of 14 residues. CDR3 nucleotide sequence: TGTGCCAGCAGACCACAGGGGAGTGGAAACACCATATATTTT. This translates into CASRPQGSGNTIYF.

CDR3 bases: TGTGCCAGCAGCCCACAGCTAGCGAAAGAGCAGTACTTC. It codes for CASSPQLAKEQYF. The chain employs TRBV7-2 and TRBJ2-7, with a weak D call TRBD2 (6 bases). Germline V lookup: CDR1 SGHTA, CDR2 FQGNSA. Between the trimmed V and J ends, which lost 5 bases and 7 bases, there was a span of 15 bases. CDR3 length: 13 residues.

This clone has more than one count but fewer than ten. The gene calls are TRBV5-6 and TRBJ2-3; no clear D. Looked up from germline, CDR1 is SGHDT and CDR2 is YYEEEE. Trimming cost V 0 bases and J 4 bases, with 18 bases left between them. The CDR3 covers 17 residues. The DNA of the CDR3 is TGTGCCAGCAGCTTGGCCGCAGTAGCTATTACGGCAGATACGCAGTATTTT. Its protein is CASSLAAVAITADTQYF.

The J gene is TRBJ2-2, the V gene TRBV7-9; 9 positions agree with TRBD1. Looked up from germline, CDR1 is SEHNR and CDR2 is FQNEAQ (reference sequence). J was trimmed by 3 bases and V by 0 bases; bases with no gene match: 5. CDR3 length: 17 amino acids. DNA for the CDR3: TGTGCCAGCAGCTTAGCCCGGGACAGGGTGTACACCGGGGAGCTGTTTTTT. This sequence encodes CASSLARDRVYTGELFF.

The V call is TRBV28, the J call TRBJ1-2; 8 nucleotides match TRBD1. The V gene end was trimmed by 6 bases and the J gene end by 4 bases; junction bases not matched to a gene: 13. The CDR3 length is 16 residues. The V gene's germline CDR1 is MDHEN and CDR2 SYDVKM. CDR3 protein: CASSRRTGWNIYGYTF. The CDR3, as DNA: TGTGCCAGCAGCCGTCGGACAGGGTGGAACATCTATGGCTACACCTTC.

The rearrangement uses TRBV19 and TRBJ1-5, with TRBD1 matching 9 bases. There are 21 residues in the CDR3. CDR1 and CDR2 (germline): LNHDA, SQIVND (reference sequence). V shed 9 bases, J shed 1 base, and the junction held 25 bases outside the gene matches. CDR3 protein: CASSSYSVQDRGIRSNQPQHF. The CDR3 region has the DNA TGTGCCAGCTCTTCCTATTCAGTACAGGACAGGGGTATAAGGAGCAATCAGCCCCAGCATTTT.

Only a few counts were recorded for this clone. This rearrangement joins TRBV5-4 to TRBJ2-7; 10 bases line up with TRBD2. Looked up from germline, CDR1 is SGHNT and CDR2 is YYREEE (reference sequence). CDR3 length equals 16 residues. The ends lost 4 bases at V and 6 bases at J; junction bases unmatched: 13. CDR3 protein: CASSNYGSGGASEQYF. The CDR3 DNA reads TGTGCCAGCAGCAATTATGGGAGCGGGGGGGCCTCCGAGCAGTACTTC.